The rows below give T cell receptor beta chains drawn from one sample of a study of blood T cell repertoires in COVID-19. Profiled with immunoSEQ multiplex PCR; TCRdb holds only in-frame clones, not every one. Of 12,000 or so clones in the sample, 82% were seen once. The sequenced sample was peripheral blood. The receptors were sampled from a human donor in a cohort sampled during active COVID-19. The CDR3 runs from the conserved cysteine through the conserved F or W. The D gene is left open where the match is weak. Rows may omit the clone size; those that give it use once, few, many or a size class.

v_gene,d_gene,j_gene,abundance,CDR3aa,CDR3nt
TRBV28,-,TRBJ2-6,-,CASHSSGANVLTF,TGTGCCAGTCATAGCTCTGGGGCCAACGTCCTGACTTTC
TRBV10-3,-,TRBJ1-3,-,CAISEGGPYRGGNTIYF,TGTGCCATCAGTGAGGGGGGCCCTTACCGGGGTGGAAACACCATATATTTT
TRBV4-1,-,TRBJ1-6,few,CASSLRLGQSNSPLHF,TGCGCCAGCAGCCTCCGGTTGGGGCAGTCTAATTCACCCCTCCACTTT
TRBV19,-,TRBJ2-7,-,CASSIGDTYSPRQYF,TGTGCCAGTAGTATCGGCGACACATATTCTCCTCGGCAGTACTTC
TRBV6-5,-,TRBJ1-5,-,CASSRLGFQPQHF,TGTGCCAGCAGCCGACTAGGGTTCCAGCCCCAGCATTTT
TRBV7-9,TRBD1,TRBJ2-7,-,CASSYYRDSSYEQYF,TGTGCCAGCAGCTATTACCGGGACAGCTCCTACGAGCAGTACTTC
TRBV18,TRBD1,TRBJ2-2,-,CASSPWTGASTGELFF,TGTGCCAGCTCACCATGGACAGGGGCGAGCACCGGGGAGCTGTTTTTT
TRBV11-2,-,TRBJ1-1,-,CASSLLIFTEAFF,TGTGCCAGCAGCTTATTAATATTCACTGAAGCTTTCTTT
TRBV18,-,TRBJ2-2,-,CASSPPTSNTGELFF,TGTGCCAGCTCACCACCGACATCGAACACCGGGGAGCTGTTTTTT
TRBV6-1,TRBD1,TRBJ1-4,-,CASSDNRGSNEKLFF,TGTGCCAGCAGTGACAACAGGGGGTCTAATGAAAAACTGTTTTTT
TRBV4-3,-,TRBJ1-1,-,CASSQDTRQGFNTEAFF,TGCGCCAGCAGCCAAGATACGAGGCAGGGGTTTAACACTGAAGCTTTCTTT
TRBV2,-,TRBJ1-1,-,CASSRTENTEAFF,TGTGCCAGCAGCCGGACAGAGAACACTGAAGCTTTCTTT
TRBV4-3,TRBD2,TRBJ2-3,-,CASSLRGRGGRTDTQYF,TGCGCCAGCAGCCTCAGGGGACGGGGGGGCCGGACAGATACGCAGTATTTT
TRBV6-2/TRBV6-3,TRBD2,TRBJ2-3,-,CASSTSVDTQYF,TGTGCCAGCAGTACTAGCGTGGATACGCAGTATTTT
TRBV12-3/TRBV12-4,-,TRBJ1-6,-,CASSFRFNSPLHF,TGTGCCAGCAGTTTTCGTTTCAATTCACCCCTCCACTTT
TRBV25-1,TRBD2,TRBJ2-3,once,CASSGLAGGTSTDTQYF,TGTGCCAGCAGTGGACTAGCGGGGGGCACCTCCACAGATACGCAGTATTTT
TRBV2,TRBD1,TRBJ2-6,-,CASRGTGRSGANVLTF,TGTGCCAGCAGGGGGACAGGTCGCTCTGGGGCCAACGTCCTGACTTTC
TRBV6-2/TRBV6-3,TRBD1,TRBJ1-2,-,CASSYSKRGLNYGYTF,TGTGCCAGCAGTTACTCGAAGAGGGGGCTAAACTATGGCTACACCTTC
TRBV30,TRBD2,TRBJ2-5,-,CAWRTGLAGAQETQYF,TGTGCCTGGAGGACGGGACTAGCGGGGGCACAAGAGACCCAGTACTTC
TRBV7-2,-,TRBJ1-2,-,CASSLEPRNYGYTF,TGTGCCAGCAGCTTAGAACCGCGAAACTATGGCTACACCTTC
TRBV30,-,TRBJ2-1,-,CAWTGANEQFF,TGTGCCTGGACAGGGGCCAATGAGCAGTTCTTC
TRBV7-3,-,TRBJ1-1,-,CASSLLAYTEAFF,TGTGCCAGCAGCTTATTGGCCTACACTGAAGCTTTCTTT
TRBV12-3/TRBV12-4,-,TRBJ1-1,-,CASRGYLVAFF,TGTGCCAGCAGGGGCTACTTGGTGGCTTTCTTT
TRBV7-3,TRBD1,TRBJ2-2,-,CASSLTRTGYTGELFF,TGTGCCAGCAGCTTAACAAGGACAGGTTACACCGGGGAGCTGTTTTTT
TRBV4-1,TRBD1,TRBJ2-7,-,CASSQFADRGLVYEQYF,TGCGCCAGCAGCCAATTCGCGGACAGGGGGCTTGTCTACGAGCAGTACTTC
TRBV2,-,TRBJ1-2,-,CAGQQALFGYTF,TGTGCCGGCCAACAGGCCCTATTTGGCTACACCTTC
TRBV7-2,-,TRBJ2-1,-,CASSLGHNNEQFF,TGTGCCAGCAGCTTAGGTCACAACAATGAGCAGTTCTTC
TRBV5-1,-,TRBJ2-1,-,CASSLGVRDEQFF,TGCGCCAGCAGCTTAGGGGTAAGGGATGAGCAGTTCTTC
TRBV6-2/TRBV6-3,-,TRBJ1-1,few,CASSYLVSDTEAFF,TGTGCCAGCAGTTATCTGGTGTCGGACACTGAAGCTTTCTTT
TRBV19,TRBD1,TRBJ1-2,-,CASSNQGARSYGYTF,TGTGCCAGTAGTAATCAGGGGGCGAGGAGTTATGGCTACACCTTC
TRBV18,-,TRBJ2-1,once,CASSPFRDEQFF,TGTGCCAGCTCACCGTTCAGGGATGAGCAGTTCTTC
TRBV5-1,TRBD1,TRBJ2-3,-,CASRDTRDRGEDTQYF,TGCGCCAGCAGGGACACACGGGACAGGGGAGAAGATACGCAGTATTTT
TRBV12-5,TRBD1,TRBJ2-2,-,CASGLVLGQGRLNTGELFF,TGTGCTAGTGGTTTGGTCCTGGGACAGGGGAGATTGAACACCGGGGAGCTGTTTTTT
TRBV2,-,TRBJ2-5,few,CASSELVAPQYF,TGTGCCAGCAGTGAATTGGTGGCACCCCAGTACTTC
TRBV5-1,-,TRBJ1-1,-,CASSLRGTNTEAFF,TGCGCCAGCAGCTTACGGGGGACGAACACTGAAGCTTTCTTT
TRBV24-1,TRBD1,TRBJ2-2,-,CATSDYGQGDTGELFF,TGTGCCACCAGTGATTATGGACAGGGGGACACCGGGGAGCTGTTTTTT
TRBV6-2/TRBV6-3,-,TRBJ1-6,-,CASSYARSNSPLHF,TGTGCCAGCAGTTACGCCAGGTCTAATTCACCCCTCCACTTT
TRBV7-9,TRBD1,TRBJ2-3,-,CASSKQGNTDTQYF,TGTGCCAGCAGCAAACAGGGGAACACAGATACGCAGTATTTT
TRBV5-1,TRBD2,TRBJ2-1,-,CASSLSGSSYNEQFF,TGCGCCAGCAGCTTGAGCGGGAGCTCCTACAATGAGCAGTTCTTC
TRBV5-4,-,TRBJ2-7,once,CASSLVTGDSSYEQYF,TGTGCCAGCAGCTTGGTCACAGGCGACAGCTCCTACGAGCAGTACTTC